The clone carrying this T cell receptor (beta chain) was detected ten times or more. Its specificity is unknown. This specimen comes from a study of post-analysis software for immune sequencing data. Study-wide results and caveats: Strong co-clustering by F measure was evident for samples that had been prepared in the same batch. Several TRBV segments were more frequent in patients than controls; TRBV5-6, TRBV5-1 and TRBV20-1 belonged to this group. There was significantly lower normalized Chao1 diversity in multiple sclerosis patients than in controls.

The junction had 13 bases not matched to a gene; V was cut back by 0 bases and J by 12 bases. The CDR3 length is 16 residues. Germline values: CDR1 SGHDT, CDR2 YYEEEE. Incorporated into the TCR beta cDNA libraries were unique molecular identifiers, which served to reduce PCR and sequencing biases. Via MiXCR, TCRdb re-called the PCR reads, giving one row per CDR3 protein. Counted here are around 190,000 distinct CDR3 sequences, 25% to 35% occurring once; the ten biggest clones make up about 3.4%. This chain joins TRBV5-6 and TRBJ2-1, with 9 bases aligning to TRBD2. The specimen was blood. The TCR was taken from a girl aged 2-17 years with multiple sclerosis. CDR3 in DNA: TGTGCCAGCAGCTTGGTGAGAGCGGGGGGCATCTTAGGGCAGTTCTTC. This gives the protein CASSLVRAGGILGQFF.